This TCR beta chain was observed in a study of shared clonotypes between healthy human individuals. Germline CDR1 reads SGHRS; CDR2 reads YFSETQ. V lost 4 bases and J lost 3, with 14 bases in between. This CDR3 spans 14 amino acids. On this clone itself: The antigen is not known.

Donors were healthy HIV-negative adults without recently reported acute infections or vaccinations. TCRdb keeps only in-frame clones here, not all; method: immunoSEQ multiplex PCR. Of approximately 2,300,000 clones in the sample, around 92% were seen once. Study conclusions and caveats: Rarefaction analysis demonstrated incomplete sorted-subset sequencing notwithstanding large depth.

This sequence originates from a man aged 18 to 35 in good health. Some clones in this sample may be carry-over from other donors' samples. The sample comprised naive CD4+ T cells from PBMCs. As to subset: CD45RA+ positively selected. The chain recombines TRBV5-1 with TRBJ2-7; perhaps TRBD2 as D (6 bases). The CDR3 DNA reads TGCGCCAGCAGCCAAGACAAGGAGGGCTACGAGCAGTACTTC. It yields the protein CASSQDKEGYEQYF.